These 27 T cell receptor beta chains originate from one sample sequenced in a study of blood T cells in healthy people across ages. The second PCR ran about 7 to 12 cycles with a sample-barcoded 5' primer and J-beta primers. TCRdb reanalysed the 5' RACE reads using MiXCR and keeps one entry per CDR3 protein. This sample carries 760,000 or so distinct CDR3 sequences, 20% to 25% of them seen once, and the ten largest clones take more than 8%. Another study also made use of these data, one on T cells of mothers and their children.

The sequenced sample was blood. Receptors originate from a boy aged 10-17 years in good health.

This chain links TRBV6-4 with TRBJ2-1; D possibly uses TRBD1 or TRBD2 (5 bases each). This CDR3 comprises 14 residues. Germline lookup yields CDR1 MRHNA and CDR2 SNTAGT. Trimming removed 6 bases at V and 6 bases at J, with 15 bases between. In nucleotides, the CDR3 is TGTGCCAGCAGCGACCAGCCTGGGGGCAATGAGCAGTTCTTC. This encodes CASSDQPGGNEQFF.

This clonotype was seen a handful of times. J is TRBJ2-5 and V is TRBV5-1; D remains ambiguous. Trimming stripped 0 bases from V and 0 bases from J, with 9 bases between. The CDR3 contains 15 residues. CDR1 is SGHRS and CDR2 is YFSETQ in the germline V gene. The chain's CDR3 is CASSLGLEDQETQYF. The DNA for the CDR3 is TGCGCCAGCAGCTTGGGGCTAGAAGACCAAGAGACCCAGTACTTC.

CDR3 amino acids: CSARGVDSGRASFGETQYF. The CDR3 coding sequence is TGCAGTGCCAGGGGGGTTGACAGCGGGAGGGCAAGTTTTGGAGAGACCCAGTACTTC. The rearrangement joins TRBV20-1 to TRBJ2-5; 10 bases match TRBD2. Germline CDR1 reads DFQATT; CDR2 reads SNEGSKA (reference sequence). This CDR3 is built from 19 residues. V was clipped by 6 bases and J by 4 bases; unmatched bases: 23.

The chain combines TRBV2 with TRBJ2-5, with 7 positions matching TRBD1. The CDR3 totals 14 residues. Trimming cost V 7 bases and J 2 bases; bases outside gene matches: 7. Germline loops: CDR1 SNHLY, CDR2 FYNNEI. The CDR3 bases are TGTGCCAGCACTGACAGGGTAACTCAAGAGACCCAGTACTTC. Translating gives CASTDRVTQETQYF. Combining the CDR3 with reference TRBV2 and TRBJ2-5 gives the whole variable domain EPEVTQTPSHQVTQMGQEVILRCVPISNHLYFYWYRQILGQKVEFLVSFYNNEISEKSEIFDDQFSVERPDGSNFTLKIRSTKLEDSAMYFCASTDRVTQETQYFGPGTRLLVL.

This clonotype was counted between two and nine times. The chain uses TRBV20-1 and TRBJ2-6, with 9 positions matching TRBD1. CDR3 length equals 15 residues. Germline trimming cut 5 bases from V and 4 bases from J; bases unmatched to any gene: 6. Germline-derived CDR1 and CDR2 are DFQATT and SNEGSKA (reference sequence). The CDR3 DNA reads as TGCAGTGCTCCGGACAGGGGATTAGGGGCCAACGTCCTGACTTTC. Protein: CSAPDRGLGANVLTF.

Comments on this clonotype: The junction and the germline gene differ at one end; a read error may be behind it. The chain joins TRBV6-2 or TRBV6-3 to TRBJ2-7; 7 bases align to TRBD1. Germline loops: CDR1 MNHEY, CDR2 SVGEGT. This CDR3 has 12 amino acids. CDR3 protein: CASVIEPGQFIF. For the CDR3, the DNA is TGTGCCAGCGTAATCGAACCGGGACAGTTTATCTTC.

The genes are TRBV5-1 and TRBJ2-3; possible D gene TRBD1, 6 bases. Germline V gives CDR1 SGHRS, CDR2 YFSETQ. The ends were cut back, 3 bases at V and 2 bases at J, with 10 bases in the middle. The CDR3 extends over 14 amino acids. The CDR3 here is CASSSGTFTDTQYF. For the CDR3, the DNA is TGCGCCAGCAGCTCGGGGACATTCACAGATACGCAGTATTTT.

The rearrangement links TRBV6-5 to TRBJ1-5, with 9 bases aligning to TRBD1. CDR1 is MNHEY, CDR2 SVGAGI, per germline. The CDR3 contains 17 residues. Unmatched junction bases numbered 4, after V lost 0 bases and J lost 1 base. The CDR3 DNA reads TGTGCCAGCAGTTACTCGAAGGGGACAGGGAGCAATCAGCCCCAGCATTTT. Translated, it gives CASSYSKGTGSNQPQHF.

In nucleotides, the CDR3 is TGCAGTGCTCCAAGCGGGAGTTCCCCCTACGAGCAGTACTTC. Residues: CSAPSGSSPYEQYF. The genes are TRBV20-1 and TRBJ2-7, with 8 nucleotides matching TRBD2. After removal of 5 bases from V and 2 bases from J, the junction contained 8 bases not matched to a gene. The CDR3 loop spans 14 amino acids. Per germline, CDR1 DFQATT and CDR2 SNEGSKA (reference sequence).

This clonotype came up a few times. V usage is TRBV5-1 and J usage is TRBJ1-2; D gene ambiguous. Germline CDR1 SGHRS, CDR2 YFSETQ. The CDR3 runs to 14 residues. V lost 1 base to trimming and J lost 8 bases, with 15 bases between them. As DNA, the CDR3 is TGCGCCAGCAGCTTGCCATCCTCGGGGAGCGGCTACACCTTC. This codes for CASSLPSSGSGYTF.

This rearrangement joins TRBV15 to TRBJ1-2; D not certain. Germline assignment: CDR1 LNHNV and CDR2 YYDKDF (reference sequence). The length of the CDR3 is 17 residues. V dropped 1 base and J dropped 0 bases, with 15 bases sitting between them. CDR3 protein: CATSRGSSLDSNYGYTF. CDR3 sequence (DNA): TGTGCCACCAGCAGAGGCTCTTCGTTGGATTCTAACTATGGCTACACCTTC.

This clonotype has only one observation. The V and J genes are TRBV2 and TRBJ2-3; 9 bases line up with TRBD2. V shed 4 bases and J 0 bases; nucleotides not matched to a gene: 8. CDR1 and CDR2 from the germline V gene are SNHLY and FYNNEI. The CDR3 has 17 amino acids. This CDR3 reads CASSGSGGRRSTDTQYF. The CDR3, as DNA: TGTGCCAGCAGTGGTAGCGGGGGCCGTCGTAGCACAGATACGCAGTATTTT.

The chain is built from TRBV7-9 and TRBJ2-7; a possible D gene is TRBD1 (6 bases). Trimming took off 8 bases at V and 1 base at J, with 12 bases between the two ends. Germline V gives CDR1 SEHNR, CDR2 FQNEAQ (reference sequence). This CDR3 contains 13 residues. The CDR3 is CASRGDRSYEQYF. CDR3 in DNA: TGTGCCAGCCGAGGAGACAGGTCCTACGAGCAGTACTTC.

The CDR3 DNA is TGTGCCAGCAGTCCGTATAGCGGGAGCATCTCCTACGAGCAGTACTTC. As protein: CASSPYSGSISYEQYF. The chain couples TRBV27 to TRBJ2-7, with 9 bases matching TRBD2. Germline loops: CDR1 MNHEY, CDR2 SMNVEV (reference sequence). The trim removed 5 bases at V and 0 bases at J, leaving 8 bases unmatched. CDR3 size: 16 residues.

The rearrangement links TRBV4-1 to TRBJ2-1, with D uncertain. The DNA end is more similar to TRBJ2-7, so the J call may be wrong. This CDR3 is built from 13 residues. The germline gives CDR1 MGHRA, CDR2 YSYEKL. The chain's CDR3 is CASSQDPPYEQYF. CDR3 coding DNA: TGCGCCAGCAGCCAAGACCCTCCCTACGAGCAGTACTTC.

This clonotype was observed a few times. The J gene is TRBJ2-5, the V gene TRBV6-2 or TRBV6-3, with 10 bases aligning to TRBD2. The J call could be wrong; TRBJ2-7 is a better fit for the DNA end. CDR3 size: 13 residues. Germline-derived CDR1 and CDR2 are MNHEY and SVGEGT. CDR3 sequence: CASSWTSGYEQYF. The CDR3 nucleotides are TGTGCCAGCAGTTGGACTAGCGGATACGAGCAGTACTTC.

This clonotype came up a few times. V and J are TRBV5-1 and TRBJ2-5, with D maybe TRBD2 (6 bases). The CDR3 extends over 16 amino acids. In germline, CDR1 is SGHRS, CDR2 YFSETQ. V was cut by 0 bases and J by 4 bases, with 16 bases left in between. The DNA of the CDR3 is TGCGCCAGCAGCTTGGCCCTCAGCGGGCAGGGAGAGACCCAGTACTTC. Protein sequence: CASSLALSGQGETQYF.

The rearrangement uses TRBV9 and TRBJ2-3, with TRBD2 matching 13 bases. V trimming: 0 bases; J trimming: 9 bases; junction bases outside the gene matches: 4. The CDR3 has 15 amino acids. Germline-derived CDR1 and CDR2 are SGDLS and YYNGEE. CDR3 region: CASSVALAGGTTQYF. In DNA, the CDR3 is TGTGCCAGCAGCGTAGCACTAGCGGGGGGGACGACGCAGTATTTT.

V and J are TRBV27 and TRBJ2-5; perhaps TRBD2 as D (6 bases). The last part of the DNA fits TRBJ2-7 better; the J call may be wrong. CDR1 is MNHEY, CDR2 SMNVEV, per germline (reference sequence). The CDR3 has 12 residues. The CDR3 loop reads CASASESYEQYF. CDR3 coding DNA: TGTGCCAGCGCTAGCGAGTCCTACGAGCAGTACTTC.

This chain links TRBV5-5 with TRBJ1-1; D is possibly TRBD1 (5 bases). The CDR3 runs 16 residues. Between the trimmed V and J ends, which lost 3 bases and 2 bases, there was a span of 17 bases. Germline CDR1 is SGHKS and CDR2 is YYEKEE (reference sequence). The CDR3: CASSSSGGIGNTEAFF. CDR3 coding DNA: TGTGCCAGCAGCTCCTCGGGGGGGATCGGAAACACTGAAGCTTTCTTT.

This sequence joins TRBV9 and TRBJ1-1; D may be TRBD1 (5 bases). CDR1 SGDLS and CDR2 YYNGEE come from the germline V gene. The CDR3 loop spans 14 amino acids. With 2 bases removed from V and 1 base from J, the gap between germline ends came to 9 bases. In DNA, the CDR3 is TGTGCCAGCAGCGTTCCAGGGACGAACACTGAAGCTTTCTTT. Its translation: CASSVPGTNTEAFF.

The rearrangement links TRBV7-2 to TRBJ2-3; TRBD1 aligns across 12 bases. J gave up 4 bases and V 2 bases, and 4 bases lay outside the gene matches. Germline CDR1 reads SGHTA; CDR2 reads FQGNSA. The CDR3 runs 16 residues. The CDR3 reads CASSLSGTGGADTQYF. Written as DNA, the CDR3 is TGTGCCAGCAGCTTATCCGGGACAGGGGGCGCAGATACGCAGTATTTT.

This clonotype was recorded a few times. The genes are TRBV4-3 and TRBJ2-3; TRBD2 matches at 12 bases. The CDR3 has 16 residues. Germline trimming cut 0 bases from V and 7 bases from J; bases unmatched to any gene: 5. Germline V gene sequence: CDR1 LGHNA, CDR2 YSLEER. The CDR3 is CASSQDRLAGDHTQYF. The CDR3 nucleotides are TGCGCCAGCAGCCAAGACCGACTAGCGGGGGATCATACGCAGTATTTT.

This clonotype was detected a few times. This chain links TRBV20-1 with TRBJ1-5, with no clear D. V lost 3 bases, J lost 5 bases, and 11 bases lay in between. Germline values: CDR1 DFQATT, CDR2 SNEGSKA (reference sequence). This CDR3 comprises 13 residues. CDR3 loop: CSARATEDQPQHF. In nucleotides, the CDR3 is TGCAGTGCTAGGGCGACCGAGGATCAGCCCCAGCATTTT.

The V and J genes are TRBV7-2 and TRBJ1-5; D is ambiguous. This CDR3 contains 15 residues. The V end was cut by 3 bases, the J end by 0 bases, with 9 bases between. Germline V CDR1 and CDR2: SGHTA, FQGNSA. CDR3 nucleotides: TGTGCCAGCAGCTTTCTGGGAGATAGCAATCAGCCCCAGCATTTT. Residues: CASSFLGDSNQPQHF.

This clonotype has ten or more counts. The V gene is TRBV29-1, the J gene TRBJ2-2; D may correspond to TRBD1 or TRBD2 (5 bases each). The germline CDR1 and CDR2 sequences are SQVTM and ANQGSEA. V was pared by 8 bases and J by 3 bases, with 13 bases between. CDR3 length: 13 residues. CDR3 in amino acids: CSMGDPHTGELFF. In nucleotides, the CDR3 is TGCAGCATGGGGGACCCGCACACCGGGGAGCTGTTTTTT.

The V and J genes are TRBV6-6 and TRBJ1-4; 8 nucleotides align to TRBD1. This CDR3 has 14 residues. The V and J ends lost 2 bases and 8 bases, in that order; junction bases with no gene match: 4. Germline V gives CDR1 MNHNY, CDR2 SVGAGI (reference sequence). In DNA, the CDR3 is TGTGCCAGCAGTTACCCCGGACAGGGAGAAAAACTGTTTTTT. It codes for CASSYPGQGEKLFF.